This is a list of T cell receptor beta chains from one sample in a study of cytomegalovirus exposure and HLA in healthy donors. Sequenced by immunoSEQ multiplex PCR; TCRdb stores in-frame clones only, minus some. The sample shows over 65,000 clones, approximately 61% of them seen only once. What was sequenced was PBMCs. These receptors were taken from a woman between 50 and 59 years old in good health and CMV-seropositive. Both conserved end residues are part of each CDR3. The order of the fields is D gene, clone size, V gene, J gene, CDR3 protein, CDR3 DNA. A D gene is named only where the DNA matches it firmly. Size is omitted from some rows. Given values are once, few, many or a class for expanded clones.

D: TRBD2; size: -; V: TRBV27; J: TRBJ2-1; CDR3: CASSLSASGGANEQFF; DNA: TGTGCCAGCAGTTTATCGGCTAGCGGGGGGGCGAATGAGCAGTTCTTC
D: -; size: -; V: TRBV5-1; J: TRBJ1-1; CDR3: CASSFGGRYTEAFF; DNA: TGCGCCAGCAGCTTTGGGGGCCGGTACACTGAAGCTTTCTTT
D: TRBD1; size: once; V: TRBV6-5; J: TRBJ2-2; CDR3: CASSRQGNTGELFF; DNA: TGTGCCAGCAGCCGACAGGGGAACACCGGGGAGCTGTTTTTT
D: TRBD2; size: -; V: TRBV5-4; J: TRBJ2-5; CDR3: CASRYGTKETQYF; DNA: TGTGCCAGCAGATACGGGACTAAAGAGACCCAGTACTTC
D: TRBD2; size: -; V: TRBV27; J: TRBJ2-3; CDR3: CASSRLAGGNAPQTVTQYF; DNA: TGTGCCAGCAGTCGACTAGCGGGGGGCAATGCCCCCCAAACGGTTACGCAGTATTTT
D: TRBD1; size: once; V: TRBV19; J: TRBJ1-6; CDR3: CASSQIRDRDNSPLHF; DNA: TGTGCCAGTAGCCAAATCCGGGACAGGGATAATTCACCCCTCCACTTT
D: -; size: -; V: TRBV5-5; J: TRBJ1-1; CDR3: CASRLSIGGETEAFF; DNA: TGTGCCAGCAGACTTTCCATCGGGGGAGAGACTGAAGCTTTCTTT
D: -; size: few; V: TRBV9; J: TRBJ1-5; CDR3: CASSQGNQPQHF; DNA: TGTGCCAGCAGCCAGGGCAATCAGCCCCAGCATTTT
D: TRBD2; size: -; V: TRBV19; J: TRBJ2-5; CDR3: CASSIDPTSGETQYF; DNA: TGTGCCAGTAGTATAGATCCGACTAGCGGGGAGACCCAGTACTTC
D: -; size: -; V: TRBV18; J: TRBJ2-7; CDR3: CASSGDKGTYEQYF; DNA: TGTGCCAGCTCCGGGGATAAGGGAACCTACGAGCAGTACTTC
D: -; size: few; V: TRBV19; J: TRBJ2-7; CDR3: CASSISGRWEPHEQYF; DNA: TGTGCCAGTAGTATCTCGGGCCGCTGGGAGCCCCACGAGCAGTACTTC
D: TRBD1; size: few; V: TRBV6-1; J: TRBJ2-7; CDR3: CASSGTGQYEQYF; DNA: TGTGCCAGCAGTGGGACAGGGCAATACGAGCAGTACTTC
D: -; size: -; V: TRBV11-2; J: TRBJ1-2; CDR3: CASSLSKDSQGGYTF; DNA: TGTGCCAGCAGCCTTTCTAAGGACAGCCAGGGTGGCTACACCTTC
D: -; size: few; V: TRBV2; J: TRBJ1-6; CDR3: CASTRSSYNSPLHF; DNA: TGTGCCAGCACCCGGAGCTCCTATAATTCACCCCTCCACTTT
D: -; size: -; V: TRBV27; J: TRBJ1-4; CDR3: CASSLRGSTNEKLFF; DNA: TGTGCCAGCAGCCTGCGGGGGTCAACTAATGAAAAACTGTTTTTT
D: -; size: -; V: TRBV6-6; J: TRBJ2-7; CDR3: CASSYAGLHYEQYF; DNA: TGTGCCAGCAGTTACGCAGGGCTCCACTACGAGCAGTACTTC
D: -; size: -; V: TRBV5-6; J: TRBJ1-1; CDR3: CASSPMTAMNTEAFF; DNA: TGTGCCAGCAGCCCAATGACAGCAATGAACACTGAAGCTTTCTTT
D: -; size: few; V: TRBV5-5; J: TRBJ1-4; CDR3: CASSFRTERGEKLFF; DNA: TGTGCCAGCAGCTTTCGGACAGAAAGGGGCGAAAAACTGTTTTTT
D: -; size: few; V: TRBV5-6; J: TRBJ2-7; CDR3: CASSSGDYEQYF; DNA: TGTGCCAGCAGTTCAGGGGACTACGAGCAGTACTTC
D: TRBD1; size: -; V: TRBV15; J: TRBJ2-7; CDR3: CATSRDQGASYEQYF; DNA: TGTGCCACCAGCAGAGACCAGGGGGCCTCCTACGAGCAGTACTTC
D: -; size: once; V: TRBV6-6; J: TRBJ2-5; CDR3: CASRPNYNSGETQYF; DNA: TGTGCCAGCAGGCCGAACTATAACTCTGGGGAGACCCAGTACTTC
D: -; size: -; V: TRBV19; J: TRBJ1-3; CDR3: CAISQVSGNTIYF; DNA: TGTGCCATCTCACAAGTCTCTGGAAACACCATATATTTT
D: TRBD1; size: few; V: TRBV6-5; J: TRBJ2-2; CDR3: CASTTTGAGGELFF; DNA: TGTGCCAGCACCACGACAGGGGCAGGCGGGGAGCTGTTTTTT
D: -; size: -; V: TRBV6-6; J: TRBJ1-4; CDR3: CASSGVEKLFF; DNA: TGTGCCAGCAGCGGGGTTGAAAAACTGTTTTTT
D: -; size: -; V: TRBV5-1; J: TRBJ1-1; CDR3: CASSSQGGSRTEAFF; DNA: TGCGCCAGCAGCTCCCAGGGAGGAAGTCGCACTGAAGCTTTCTTT
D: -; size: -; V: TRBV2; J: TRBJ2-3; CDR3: CASSEADSTGGTQYF; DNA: TGTGCCAGCAGTGAAGCCGACTCGACAGGCGGTACGCAGTATTTT
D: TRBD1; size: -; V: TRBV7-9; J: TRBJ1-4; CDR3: CASSQSVRGLFF; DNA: TGTGCCAGCAGCCAGTCCGTCAGGGGGCTGTTTTTT
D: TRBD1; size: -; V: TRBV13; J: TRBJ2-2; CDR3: CASSRQRTGGDATGELFF; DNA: TGTGCCAGCAGCCGTCAGCGGACAGGGGGCGACGCCACCGGGGAGCTGTTTTTT
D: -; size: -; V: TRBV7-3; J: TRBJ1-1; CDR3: CASSPGGENTEAFF; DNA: TGTGCCAGCAGCCCAGGAGGGGAGAACACTGAAGCTTTCTTT
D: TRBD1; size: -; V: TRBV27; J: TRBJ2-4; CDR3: CASSSGQVGAKNIQYF; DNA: TGTGCCAGCAGTTCAGGACAGGTGGGGGCCAAAAACATTCAGTACTTC
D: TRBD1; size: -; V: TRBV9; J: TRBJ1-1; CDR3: CASSFETGGPNTEAFF; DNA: TGTGCCAGCAGCTTTGAAACAGGGGGCCCCAACACTGAAGCTTTCTTT
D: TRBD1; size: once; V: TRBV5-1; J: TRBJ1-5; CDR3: CASSLGGTGVGQPQHF; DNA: TGCGCCAGCAGCTTGGGAGGGACAGGGGTGGGTCAGCCCCAGCATTTT
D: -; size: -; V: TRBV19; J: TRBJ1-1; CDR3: CASSSVGVYTEAFF; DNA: TGTGCCAGTAGTAGCGTCGGGGTATACACTGAAGCTTTCTTT
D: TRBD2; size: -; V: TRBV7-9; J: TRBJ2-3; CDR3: CASSFGGGVTDTQYF; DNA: TGTGCCAGCAGCTTCGGCGGGGGGGTGACAGATACGCAGTATTTT
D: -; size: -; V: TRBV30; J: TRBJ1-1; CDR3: CAWSALYEAFF; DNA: TGTGCCTGGAGTGCTCTTTATGAAGCTTTCTTT
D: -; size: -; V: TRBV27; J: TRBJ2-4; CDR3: CASSLEYRAEGGNIQYF; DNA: TGTGCCAGTAGTTTAGAATACCGAGCCGAAGGGGGAAACATTCAGTACTTC
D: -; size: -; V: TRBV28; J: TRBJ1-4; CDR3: CASSPREGATNEKLFF; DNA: TGTGCCAGCAGTCCCCGGGAGGGCGCAACTAATGAAAAACTGTTTTTT
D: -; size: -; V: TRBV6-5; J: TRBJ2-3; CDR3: CASSYNHPSGTDTQYF; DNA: TGTGCCAGCAGTTACAACCATCCTAGCGGCACAGATACGCAGTATTTT
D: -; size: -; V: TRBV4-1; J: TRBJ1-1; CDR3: CASSQEAANTEAFF; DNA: TGCGCCAGCAGCCAAGAGGCGGCAAACACTGAAGCTTTCTTT
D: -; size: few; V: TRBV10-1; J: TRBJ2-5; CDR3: CASSDSQGIAGETQYF; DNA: TGCGCCAGCAGTGATTCACAGGGAATCGCAGGAGAGACCCAGTACTTC
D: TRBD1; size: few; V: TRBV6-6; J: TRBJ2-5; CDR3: CASSPRQGRETQYF; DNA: TGTGCCAGCAGTCCACGACAGGGGAGAGAGACCCAGTACTTC
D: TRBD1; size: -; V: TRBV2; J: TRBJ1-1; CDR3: CASSIDRGTEAFF; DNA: TGTGCCAGCAGTATTGACAGGGGTACTGAAGCTTTCTTT
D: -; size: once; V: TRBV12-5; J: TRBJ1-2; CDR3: CASGSAPTGGYTF; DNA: TGTGCTAGTGGCTCTGCCCCAACAGGTGGCTACACCTTC
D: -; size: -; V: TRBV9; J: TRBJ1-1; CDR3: CASSVTGLYSDTEAFF; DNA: TGTGCCAGCAGCGTAACAGGGTTGTATTCAGACACTGAAGCTTTCTTT
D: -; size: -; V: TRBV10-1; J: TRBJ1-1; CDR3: CASSERGVNTEAFF; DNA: TGCGCCAGCAGTGAGCGGGGTGTGAACACTGAAGCTTTCTTT
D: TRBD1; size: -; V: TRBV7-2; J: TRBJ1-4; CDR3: CASSLVAGQGAEKLFF; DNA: TGTGCCAGCAGCTTAGTCGCAGGACAGGGGGCGGAAAAACTGTTTTTT
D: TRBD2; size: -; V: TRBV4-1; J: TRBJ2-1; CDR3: CASSRRLAGEKDEQFF; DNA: TGCGCCAGCAGCCGTCGACTAGCGGGGGAAAAAGATGAGCAGTTCTTC
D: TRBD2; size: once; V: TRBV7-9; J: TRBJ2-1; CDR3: CASSLGGEPWNEQFF; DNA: TGTGCCAGCAGCTTGGGGGGGGAGCCTTGGAATGAGCAGTTCTTC
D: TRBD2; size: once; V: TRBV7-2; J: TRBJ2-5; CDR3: CASSLGLLAGGETQYF; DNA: TGTGCCAGCAGCTTAGGGCTACTAGCGGGGGGGGAGACCCAGTACTTC
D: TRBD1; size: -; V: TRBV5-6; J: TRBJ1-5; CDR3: CASSSRTGAGSNQPQHF; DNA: TGTGCCAGCAGCTCCAGGACAGGGGCCGGTAGCAATCAGCCCCAGCATTTT
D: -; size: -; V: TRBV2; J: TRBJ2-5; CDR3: CATTPEGGGETQYF; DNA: TGTGCCACCACACCAGAGGGCGGCGGGGAGACCCAGTACTTC
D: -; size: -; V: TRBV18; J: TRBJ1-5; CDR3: CASSRQHSNQPQHF; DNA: TGTGCCAGCTCACGTCAACATAGCAATCAGCCCCAGCATTTT
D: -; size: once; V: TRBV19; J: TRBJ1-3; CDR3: CASTPPGNTIYF; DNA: TGTGCCAGTACCCCTCCGGGAAACACCATATATTTT
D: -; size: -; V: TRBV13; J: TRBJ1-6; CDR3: CASSYRTVGSPLHF; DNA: TGTGCCAGCAGCTATCGGACAGTGGGTTCACCCCTCCACTTT
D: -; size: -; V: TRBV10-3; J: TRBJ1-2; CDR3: CAISERQQTANYGYTF; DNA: TGTGCCATCAGTGAAAGACAGCAAACAGCTAACTATGGCTACACCTTC
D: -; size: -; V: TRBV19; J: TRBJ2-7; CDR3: CASSTSGRNYEQYF; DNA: TGTGCCAGTAGTACCTCCGGGAGAAACTACGAGCAGTACTTC
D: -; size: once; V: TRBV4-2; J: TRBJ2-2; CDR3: CASSQGLNTGELFF; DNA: TGTGCCAGCAGCCAGGGACTGAACACCGGGGAGCTGTTTTTT
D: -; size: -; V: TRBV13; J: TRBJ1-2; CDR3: CASSGGVLGDGYTF; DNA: TGTGCCAGCAGCGGGGGGGTTCTAGGGGATGGCTACACCTTC
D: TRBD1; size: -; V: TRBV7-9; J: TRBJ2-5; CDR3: CASSAGQGGETQYF; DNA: TGTGCCAGCAGCGCTGGACAGGGCGGGGAGACCCAGTACTTC
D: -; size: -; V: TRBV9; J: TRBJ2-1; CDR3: CASSLGGDPLLYEQFF; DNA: TGTGCCAGCAGCCTAGGGGGAGACCCCCTCCTCTATGAGCAGTTCTTC